Each of the 22 T cell receptor beta chains below was sequenced from the same sample in a study of cytomegalovirus exposure and HLA in healthy donors. Researchers ran the PCR with 60 Vbeta and 13 Jbeta primers. Assay: immunoSEQ multiplex PCR; the TCRdb copy retains only in-frame clones and omits some. The sample lists 150,000 to 200,000 clones; roughly 80% were seen once. The sample taken for sequencing was PBMCs. Source of these receptors: a man aged 30 to 45 in good health and CMV-seronegative.

The chain uses TRBV28 and TRBJ2-5, with 12 bases matching TRBD2. The germline V gene encodes CDR1 MDHEN and CDR2 SYDVKM. This CDR3 region has 15 residues. The J segment lost 4 bases and the V segment lost 5 bases, leaving 5 bases of the junction unmatched. The CDR3 DNA is TGTGCCAGCAGTGTGCTAGCGGGGGGGCGAGAGACCCAGTACTTC. As protein: CASSVLAGGRETQYF.

This clone was recorded only once. The CDR3 protein is CASSPGDHNEQFF. The CDR3 DNA reads TGCGCCAGCAGTCCAGGGGACCACAATGAGCAGTTCTTC. The chain employs TRBV10-1 and TRBJ2-1; possibly TRBD1 for D (6 bases). The germline gives CDR1 WNHNN, CDR2 SYGVQD (reference sequence). The CDR3 is made up of 13 amino acids. Trimming cost V 5 bases and J 5 bases, with 10 bases left between them.

This clone was found a few times. The chain carries TRBV7-9 and TRBJ2-7, with no clear D. Germline V gives CDR1 SEHNR, CDR2 FQNEAQ (reference sequence). CDR3 length: 16 amino acids. Between the trimmed V and J ends, which lost 2 bases and 2 bases, there was a span of 16 bases. CDR3 DNA sequence: TGTGCCAGCAGCTTATTATTCCCCCCTCTTACCTACGAGCAGTACTTC. Translated, it gives CASSLLFPPLTYEQYF.

This rearrangement joins TRBV7-6 to TRBJ2-1; the match to TRBD2 covers 13 bases. CDR1 and CDR2 (germline): SGHVS, FNYEAQ. V trimming: 0 bases; J trimming: 7 bases; junction bases outside the gene matches: 15. The CDR3 spans 20 residues. The CDR3 is CASSLALGRVRGLAGNEQFF. DNA of the CDR3: TGTGCCAGCAGCTTAGCATTAGGAAGGGTGCGGGGACTAGCGGGAAATGAGCAGTTCTTC.

CDR3 in amino acids: CASSEGGLAGGTYEQYF. The CDR3 DNA follows: TGTGCCAGCAGTGAGGGGGGGTTAGCGGGAGGGACCTACGAGCAGTACTTC. The J gene is TRBJ2-7, the V gene TRBV9; 11 positions match TRBD2. Germline V gives CDR1 SGDLS, CDR2 YYNGEE. This CDR3 comprises 17 residues. With 5 bases clipped from V and 2 bases from J, the junction kept 12 bases outside the gene matches.

The rearrangement joins TRBV2 to TRBJ1-2, with TRBD1 matching over 8 bases. The CDR3 has 13 residues. V lost 6 bases, J lost 6 bases, and 6 bases stayed unmatched. CDR1 SNHLY and CDR2 FYNNEI come from the germline V gene. CDR3 nucleotides: TGTGCCAGCAGGGCCAGGGGGCGCGATGGCTACACCTTC. This translates into CASRARGRDGYTF.

The CDR3 nucleotides are TGTGCCAGCAGCTTAGAAGCCCCACGGTATGGCTACACCTTC. The encoded protein is CASSLEAPRYGYTF. The chain joins TRBV7-2 to TRBJ1-2, with D hard to call. This CDR3 is 14 amino acids long. V was cut by 1 base and J by 5 bases, with 11 bases left in between. Germline V gene sequence: CDR1 SGHTA, CDR2 FQGNSA.

This chain connects TRBV13 to TRBJ1-3; D perhaps matches TRBD1 (6 bases). Between the trimmed V and J ends, which lost 3 bases and 0 bases, there was a span of 12 bases. The CDR3 sequence is 16 residues long. Looked up from germline, CDR1 is PRHDT and CDR2 is FYEKMQ (reference sequence). The CDR3 DNA sequence: TGTGCCAGCAGCTTTACCCCGGACAGCTCTGGAAACACCATATATTTT. As protein: CASSFTPDSSGNTIYF.

The chain is built from TRBV7-9 and TRBJ1-1; D uncertain. The germline V and J ends were trimmed by 5 bases and 0 bases, with 16 bases remaining between them. The CDR3 is 16 residues long. Per germline, CDR1 SEHNR and CDR2 FQNEAQ (reference sequence). CDR3 loop: CASSRSVSGLNTEAFF. The CDR3 coding sequence is TGTGCCAGCAGCCGCTCCGTGTCGGGGTTGAACACTGAAGCTTTCTTT.

The chain employs TRBV7-8 and TRBJ2-2, with a possible D match to TRBD2 (5 bases). Between the trimmed V and J ends, which lost 4 bases and 11 bases, there was a span of 23 bases. CDR3 length: 16 residues. The germline V gene encodes CDR1 SGHVS and CDR2 FQNEAQ. The CDR3 nucleotides are TGTGCCAGCAGCTCCCAAGGAGGCGGCACCGGATCAGAGCTGTTTTTT. It translates to CASSSQGGGTGSELFF.

This chain links TRBV9 with TRBJ2-4; perhaps TRBD1 as D (6 bases). V lost 4 bases, J lost 0 bases, and 26 bases lay in between. Germline V gene data show CDR1 as SGDLS and CDR2 as YYNGEE. The CDR3 length is 20 residues. The CDR3 sequence is CASSPSGGSTSGIAKNIQYF. The CDR3 coding sequence is TGTGCCAGCAGCCCTAGTGGGGGCAGCACCTCCGGTATAGCCAAAAACATTCAGTACTTC.

The chain couples TRBV7-9 to TRBJ2-2, with 7 bases fitting TRBD2. V lost 5 bases and J lost 2; bases outside the gene matches: 5. Germline V gene lookup returns CDR1 SEHNR and CDR2 FQNEAQ (reference sequence). The CDR3 has 15 residues. DNA for the CDR3: TGTGCCAGCAGCCCGAGGGAGGGTAACACCGGGGAGCTGTTTTTT. This codes for CASSPREGNTGELFF. Looking up the rest from reference TRBV7-9 and TRBJ2-2 gives the full variable domain: DTGVSQNPRHKITKRGQNVTFRCDPISEHNRLYWYRQTLGQGPEFLTYFQNEAQLEKSRLLSDRFSAERPKGSFSTLEIQRTEQGDSAMYLCASSPREGNTGELFFGEGSRLTVL.

V usage is TRBV18 and J usage is TRBJ1-3, with D unresolved. V lost 3 bases to trimming and J lost 0 bases, with 12 bases between them. The CDR3 runs to 16 residues. Germline-derived CDR1 and CDR2 are KGHSH and LQKENI. CDR3 in DNA: TGTGCCAGCTCACCTCAGCCGGAGGGCTCTGGAAACACCATATATTTT. Translating it yields CASSPQPEGSGNTIYF.

The chain links TRBV6-4 to TRBJ2-2, with TRBD2 matching 7 bases. The junction had 5 bases not matched to a gene; V was cut back by 3 bases and J by 1 base. Germline CDR1 is MRHNA and CDR2 is SNTAGT. CDR3 length equals 16 residues. CDR3 nucleotides: TGTGCCAGCAGTGATGTAGCGGGCCGGAACACCGGGGAGCTGTTTTTT. As protein: CASSDVAGRNTGELFF.

This clone was found a few times. This chain links TRBV13 with TRBJ2-1; unclear D gene. The CDR3 is 12 amino acids. The ends were cut back, 2 bases at V and 7 bases at J, with 6 bases in the middle. Germline V lookup: CDR1 PRHDT, CDR2 FYEKMQ (reference sequence). The CDR3 DNA follows: TGTGCCAGCAGCTTATCACGGAATGAGCAGTTCTTC. Its translation: CASSLSRNEQFF.

This chain uses TRBV4-1 with TRBJ2-5, with D tentatively TRBD2 (6 bases). This CDR3 is built from 14 residues. The V gene's germline CDR1 is MGHRA and CDR2 YSYEKL. V was trimmed by 4 bases and J by 1 base, leaving 10 bases between them. For the CDR3, the DNA is TGCGCCAGCAGCCGCGGGGACTCCCAAGAGACCCAGTACTTC. Protein: CASSRGDSQETQYF.

CDR3 DNA sequence: TGTGCCAGCAGCGGGGACAGACTTGGGGCTGAAGCTTTCTTT. It is translated as CASSGDRLGAEAFF. V is TRBV9 and J is TRBJ1-1; 7 bases align to TRBD1. V lost 3 bases, J lost 6 bases, and 8 bases stayed unmatched. Germline-derived CDR1 and CDR2 are SGDLS and YYNGEE. There are 14 residues in the CDR3.

This CDR3 is CASTGQGYTGELFF. DNA for the CDR3: TGTGCCAGCACAGGACAGGGATACACCGGGGAGCTGTTTTTT. The rearrangement joins TRBV2 to TRBJ2-2; TRBD1 matches 8 bases. Losses at the gene ends were 7 bases for V and 3 bases for J; bases not matched to a gene: 4. This CDR3 is 14 amino acids long. Germline V gene lookup returns CDR1 SNHLY and CDR2 FYNNEI.

This chain connects TRBV7-3 to TRBJ1-2; a weak D match, TRBD1 (5 bases). The CDR3 runs 12 residues. V dropped 4 bases and J dropped 5 bases, with 8 bases sitting between them. CDR1 is SGHTA and CDR2 is FQGTGA in the germline V gene. The CDR3 DNA is TGTGCCAGCAGCTCGGGGGGTTATGGCTACACCTTC. This sequence encodes CASSSGGYGYTF.

This clone has more than one count but fewer than ten. This chain joins TRBV27 and TRBJ2-3; D is possibly TRBD1 (6 bases). This CDR3 spans 13 amino acids. V gave up 6 bases and J gave up 6 bases, with 13 bases separating them. Looked up from germline, CDR1 is MNHEY and CDR2 is SMNVEV (reference sequence). CDR3 sequence reads: CASSLQRGDTQYF. The CDR3 DNA sequence: TGTGCCAGCAGCCTTCAGAGGGGGGATACGCAGTATTTT.

The genes are TRBV13 and TRBJ2-5; D is perhaps TRBD1 (5 bases). The CDR3 extends over 15 amino acids. V was pared by 5 bases and J by 0 bases, with 13 bases between. Germline V gene sequence: CDR1 PRHDT, CDR2 FYEKMQ (reference sequence). For the CDR3, the DNA is TGTGCCAGCAGCCCTTCCCCCAGGGACCAAGAGACCCAGTACTTC. Its protein is CASSPSPRDQETQYF.

The V gene is TRBV28, the J gene TRBJ1-2, with D unclear. This CDR3 region has 11 residues. V dropped 5 bases and J dropped 1 base, with 2 bases sitting between them. Germline CDR1 reads MDHEN; CDR2 reads SYDVKM. CDR3 residues: CASSLNYGYTF. CDR3 nucleotide sequence: TGTGCCAGCAGTCTTAACTATGGCTACACCTTC.